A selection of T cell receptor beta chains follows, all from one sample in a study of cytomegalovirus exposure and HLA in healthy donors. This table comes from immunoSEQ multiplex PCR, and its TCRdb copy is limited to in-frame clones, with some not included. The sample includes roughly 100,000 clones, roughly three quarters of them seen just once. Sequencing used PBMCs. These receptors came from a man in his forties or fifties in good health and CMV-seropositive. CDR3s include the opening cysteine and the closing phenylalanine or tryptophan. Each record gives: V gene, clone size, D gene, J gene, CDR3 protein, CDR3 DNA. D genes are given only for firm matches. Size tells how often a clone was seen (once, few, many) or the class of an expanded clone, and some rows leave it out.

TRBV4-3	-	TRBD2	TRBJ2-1	CASSQDLVGRSYNEQFF	TGCGCCAGCAGCCAAGATCTGGTCGGGAGGTCCTACAATGAGCAGTTCTTC
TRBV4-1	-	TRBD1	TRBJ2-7	CASSQTRDRAYEQYF	TGCGCCAGCAGCCAAACCCGGGACAGGGCCTACGAGCAGTACTTC
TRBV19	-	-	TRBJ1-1	CASSWGERVNTEAFF	TGTGCCAGTAGTTGGGGAGAAAGGGTGAACACTGAAGCTTTCTTT
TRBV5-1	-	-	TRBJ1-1	CASSPRQAAFMNTEAFF	TGCGCCAGCAGCCCAAGACAGGCCGCCTTCATGAACACTGAAGCTTTCTTT
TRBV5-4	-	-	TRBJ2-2	CASSLGGAYTGELFF	TGTGCCAGCAGCTTGGGAGGAGCGTACACCGGGGAGCTGTTTTTT
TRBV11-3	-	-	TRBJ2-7	CASNLRRVEVGRYVNEQYF	TGTGCCAGCAACCTCCGGAGGGTAGAGGTAGGTCGGTACGTGAACGAGCAGTACTTC
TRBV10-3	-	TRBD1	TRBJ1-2	CAISEAGGAGMVGYTF	TGTGCCATCAGTGAGGCAGGGGGCGCAGGCATGGTTGGCTACACCTTC
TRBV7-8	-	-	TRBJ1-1	CASSFGSNTEAFF	TGTGCCAGCAGCTTTGGCAGTAACACTGAAGCTTTCTTT
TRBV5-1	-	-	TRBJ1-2	CASSRDSNYGYTF	TGCGCCAGCAGTCGCGACAGCAACTATGGCTACACCTTC
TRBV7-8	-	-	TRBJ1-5	CASSLLVRSNQPQHF	TGTGCCAGCAGCTTATTGGTTCGGAGTAATCAGCCCCAGCATTTT
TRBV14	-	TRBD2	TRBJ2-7	CASSPGLASYEQYF	TGTGCCAGCAGCCCCGGACTAGCGAGCTACGAGCAGTACTTC
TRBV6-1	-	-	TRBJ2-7	CASCKEEPYEQYF	TGTGCCAGTTGTAAAGAAGAGCCTTACGAGCAGTACTTC
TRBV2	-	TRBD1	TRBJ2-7	CASTLQGLDSYEQYF	TGTGCCAGCACCTTACAGGGGCTAGATTCCTACGAGCAGTACTTC
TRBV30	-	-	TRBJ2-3	CAWSRGGTDTQYF	TGTGCCTGGAGCAGGGGAGGCACAGATACGCAGTATTTT
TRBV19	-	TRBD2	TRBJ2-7	CASSIAGALSYEQYF	TGTGCCAGTAGTATCGCGGGAGCCCTCTCCTACGAGCAGTACTTC
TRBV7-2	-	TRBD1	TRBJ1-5	CASSHRGGSNQPQHF	TGTGCCAGCAGCCACAGGGGGGGTAGCAATCAGCCCCAGCATTTT
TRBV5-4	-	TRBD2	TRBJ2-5	CASRSLAGEETQYF	TGTGCCAGCAGGTCGCTAGCGGGAGAAGAGACCCAGTACTTC
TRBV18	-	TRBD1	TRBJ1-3	CASSPLDREGLGNTIYF	TGTGCCAGCTCACCCTTGGACAGGGAGGGTCTCGGAAACACCATATATTTT
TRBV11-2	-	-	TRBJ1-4	CASSEYGGGNEKLFF	TGTGCCAGCAGCGAGTACGGGGGGGGAAATGAAAAACTGTTTTTT
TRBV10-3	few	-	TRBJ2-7	CAISDGGLYEQYF	TGTGCCATCAGTGACGGGGGGCTATACGAGCAGTACTTC
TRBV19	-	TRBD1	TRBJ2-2	CASSQDRAGELFF	TGTGCCAGTAGTCAGGACAGGGCTGGGGAGCTGTTTTTT
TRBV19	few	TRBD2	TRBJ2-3	CASSRTSSDTQYF	TGTGCCAGTAGTAGGACTAGCTCAGATACGCAGTATTTT
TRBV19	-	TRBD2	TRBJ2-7	CASSAAGGNYEQYF	TGTGCCAGTAGCGCAGCGGGAGGCAACTACGAGCAGTACTTC
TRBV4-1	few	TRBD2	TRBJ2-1	CASSYRSSGSFNNEQFF	TGCGCCAGCAGCTACAGGTCTAGCGGGAGTTTCAACAATGAGCAGTTCTTC
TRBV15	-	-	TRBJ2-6	CATSRDSGAGANVLTF	TGTGCCACCAGCAGAGATTCAGGGGCTGGGGCCAACGTCCTGACTTTC
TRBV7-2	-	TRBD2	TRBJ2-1	CASSFAGGAYNEQFF	TGTGCCAGCAGCTTCGCGGGAGGTGCCTACAATGAGCAGTTCTTC
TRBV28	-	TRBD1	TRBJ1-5	CASSLPQGDGQPQHF	TGTGCCAGCAGTTTACCGCAGGGGGACGGACAGCCCCAGCATTTT
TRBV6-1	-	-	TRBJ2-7	CASSDREGTFEQYF	TGTGCCAGCAGTGACAGAGAGGGGACTTTCGAGCAGTACTTC
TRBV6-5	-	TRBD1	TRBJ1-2	CASSQGGVYGYTF	TGTGCCAGCAGCCAAGGGGGCGTCTATGGCTACACCTTC
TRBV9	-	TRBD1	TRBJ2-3	CASSGQGARTQYF	TGTGCCAGCAGCGGACAGGGGGCGCGCACGCAGTATTTT
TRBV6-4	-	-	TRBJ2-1	CASSEGRSGYNEQFF	TGTGCCAGCAGTGAGGGGAGGTCGGGCTACAATGAGCAGTTCTTC
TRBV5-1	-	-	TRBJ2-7	CASSFHRRGEQYF	TGCGCCAGCAGCTTCCACCGAAGAGGCGAGCAGTACTTC
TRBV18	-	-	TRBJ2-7	CASSQAGVYEQYF	TGTGCCAGCTCACAGGCAGGGGTCTACGAGCAGTACTTC
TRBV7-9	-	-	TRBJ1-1	CASSRYREEAEAFF	TGTGCCAGCAGCCGATACAGGGAAGAGGCTGAAGCTTTCTTT
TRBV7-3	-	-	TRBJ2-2	CASSLPVPGELFF	TGTGCCAGCAGCTTACCTGTCCCCGGGGAGCTGTTTTTT
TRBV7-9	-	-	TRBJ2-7	CSSSESYEQYF	TGTTCCAGCAGCGAGTCCTACGAGCAGTACTTC
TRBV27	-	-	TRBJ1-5	CASSLFRGNQPQHF	TGTGCCAGCAGTTTATTCAGGGGAAATCAGCCCCAGCATTTT
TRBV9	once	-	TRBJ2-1	CASSAAQLENEQFF	TGTGCCAGCAGCGCTGCTCAACTAGAAAATGAGCAGTTCTTC
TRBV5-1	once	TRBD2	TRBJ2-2	CASSTAGTSGSPIRNTGELFF	TGCGCCAGCAGCACGGCTGGGACTAGCGGGAGTCCAATCCGGAACACCGGGGAGCTGTTTTTT
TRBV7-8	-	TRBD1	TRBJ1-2	CASTQRGGADGYTF	TGTGCCAGCACCCAACGAGGGGGCGCGGATGGCTACACCTTC
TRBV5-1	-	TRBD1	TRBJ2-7	CASSQEGQGRAEQYF	TGCGCCAGCAGCCAAGAAGGACAGGGGCGGGCTGAGCAGTACTTC
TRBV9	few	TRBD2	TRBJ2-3	CASSYSGTSTDTQYF	TGTGCCAGCAGCTATAGCGGGACTAGCACAGATACGCAGTATTTT
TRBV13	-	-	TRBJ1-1	CASSLRGRGKNTEAFF	TGTGCCAGCAGCTTGAGGGGGAGGGGTAAAAACACTGAAGCTTTCTTT